One sample yielded the 30 T cell receptor beta chains listed below, sequenced in a study of Ad26.COV2.S vaccination and SARS-CoV-2 variants. This table comes from immunoSEQ multiplex PCR, and its TCRdb copy is limited to in-frame clones, with some not included. In the table there are over 400,000 clones, over 80% of which are singletons. Treatment in this sample: roughly 18 received Ad26.COV2.S at low or high dose, single or two shots; about 5 received placebo; per-sample allocation not given. Samples were taken on day 63 after the first vaccine or placebo injection. Source: peripheral blood, taken in a trial of Ad26.COV2.S vaccine versus placebo. These receptors were obtained from a person aged 18-65 years who received the Ad26.COV2.S COVID-19 vaccine or a placebo.

The chain uses TRBV18 and TRBJ2-7; D gene unclear. V lost 1 base and J 0 bases, leaving 4 bases between the germline ends. CDR1 is KGHSH and CDR2 is LQKENI in the germline V gene. This CDR3 comprises 13 residues. The CDR3 DNA follows: TGTGCCAGCTCACCACAGGGCTCCTACGAGCAGTACTTC. This sequence encodes CASSPQGSYEQYF. Based on the CDR3 plus reference TRBV18 and TRBJ2-7, the full variable domain is NAGVMQNPRHLVRRRGQEARLRCSPMKGHSHVYWYRQLPEEGLKFMVYLQKENIIDESGMPKERFSAEFPKEGPSILRIQQVVRGDSAAYFCASSPQGSYEQYFGPGTRLTVT.

V usage is TRBV6-5 and J usage is TRBJ2-1, with D tentatively TRBD1 (5 bases). Trimming took 4 bases from V and 7 from J, leaving 11 bases between them. Germline V CDR1 and CDR2: MNHEY, SVGAGI. This CDR3 comprises 13 residues. The CDR3 protein is CASSSAGWNEQFF. The CDR3 region has the DNA TGTGCCAGCAGTTCGGCAGGGTGGAATGAGCAGTTCTTC.

To note about this clone: Compared with germline, one end of the junction differs, possibly owing to a read error. The chain recombines TRBV7-7 with TRBJ2-2; D unclear. The CDR3 consists of 12 residues. The germline CDR1 and CDR2 sequences are SSHAT and FNYEAQ (reference sequence). CDR3 protein: CASSRDTGELFF. The CDR3 bases are TGTGCTAGCAGCCGAGATACCGGGGAGCTGTTTTTT.

This clone was picked up one time. CDR3 region: CASSIGENYGYTF. CDR3 bases: TGTGCCAGTAGTATCGGGGAAAACTATGGCTACACCTTC. This chain joins TRBV19 and TRBJ1-2; D remains ambiguous. The CDR3 spans 13 residues. The germline V gene encodes CDR1 LNHDA and CDR2 SQIVND (reference sequence). Trimming pared 3 bases from V and 2 bases from J, leaving 7 bases between.

This clone occurred a few times. CDR3 sequence reads: CASSPRDRGTYEQYF. CDR3 in DNA: TGCGCCAGCAGCCCTCGGGACAGGGGAACCTACGAGCAGTACTTC. This chain uses TRBV4-3 with TRBJ2-7; 10 nucleotides line up with TRBD1. In germline, CDR1 is LGHNA, CDR2 YSLEER. The CDR3 spans 15 residues. The V and J ends lost 4 bases and 2 bases, in that order; junction bases with no gene match: 5.

The J gene is TRBJ2-1, the V gene TRBV3-1 (or the pseudogene TRBV3-2); D uncertain. The length of the CDR3 is 15 residues. Germline lookup yields CDR1 LGHDT and CDR2 YNNKEL (reference sequence). The V end lost 0 bases, the J end lost 3 bases, and 9 bases lay between the germline ends. The CDR3 protein is CASSQEGSYYNEQFF. CDR3 DNA sequence: TGTGCCAGCAGCCAAGAGGGTTCCTACTACAATGAGCAGTTCTTC.

V gene TRBV27 combines with J gene TRBJ2-4; 7 bases match TRBD2. Germline V gene sequence: CDR1 MNHEY, CDR2 SMNVEV (reference sequence). The CDR3 is 14 amino acids. The J segment lost 4 bases and the V segment lost 0 bases, leaving 0 bases of the junction unmatched. The CDR3 DNA reads as TGTGCCAGCAGTTTATCGGGGGGGAAAAACATTCAGTACTTC. It codes for CASSLSGGKNIQYF.

The CDR3 is CASSPLWEDTEAFF. The CDR3 nucleotides are TGTGCCAGCAGCCCTCTGTGGGAGGACACTGAAGCTTTCTTT. The rearrangement uses TRBV7-9 and TRBJ1-1; no definite D call. This CDR3 spans 14 amino acids. V lost 5 bases to trimming and J lost 3 bases, with 13 bases between them. CDR1 is SEHNR and CDR2 is FQNEAQ in the germline V gene (reference sequence).

This chain uses TRBV7-8 with TRBJ1-6; unclear D gene. This CDR3 has 16 amino acids. V lost 1 base, J lost 0 bases, and 7 bases lay in between. Per germline, CDR1 SGHVS and CDR2 FQNEAQ. The CDR3 DNA reads as TGTGCCAGCAGCTTAGTTCAGAGCTCCTATAATTCACCCCTCCACTTT. The encoded protein is CASSLVQSSYNSPLHF.

This clone was detected only once. V usage is TRBV12-5 and J usage is TRBJ1-5; D is unclear. Germline values: CDR1 LGHNT, CDR2 FRNRAP. The ends were cut back, 7 bases at V and 13 bases at J, with 26 bases in the middle. The CDR3 covers 15 residues. CDR3 in DNA: TGTGCTAGTGATACGGGGAATTTACCACCTGCACCTCAGCATTTT. Translated: CASDTGNLPPAPQHF.

The chain has TRBV10-2 and TRBJ1-3, with 7 nucleotides matching TRBD1. This CDR3 spans 14 amino acids. J was trimmed by 4 bases and V by 7 bases; bases with no gene match: 7. Germline V lookup: CDR1 WSHSY, CDR2 SAAADI. This CDR3 reads CASTTGREGNTIYF. In DNA, the CDR3 is TGCGCCAGCACGACAGGGAGAGAGGGAAACACCATATATTTT.

J is TRBJ1-1 and V is TRBV27; D gene uncertain. CDR3 length: 17 residues. The V end lost 7 bases, the J end lost 0 bases, and 21 bases lay between the germline ends. CDR1 MNHEY and CDR2 SMNVEV come from the germline V gene (reference sequence). The CDR3 nucleotides are TGTGCCAGCACCGGAGTTGGGAAGAGCATGATGAACACTGAAGCTTTCTTT. Its protein product is CASTGVGKSMMNTEAFF.

DNA for the CDR3: TGTGCCAGCAGCTTGGGACAGAACTATGGCTACACCTTC. Encoded protein: CASSLGQNYGYTF. V and J are TRBV5-4 and TRBJ1-2; possibly TRBD1 for D (5 bases). Germline V lookup: CDR1 SGHNT, CDR2 YYREEE (reference sequence). CDR3 size: 13 residues. Trimming stripped 0 bases from V and 2 bases from J, with 5 bases between.

The chain employs TRBV2 and TRBJ2-7; 7 positions match TRBD2. CDR3 size: 14 residues. Germline V gene sequence: CDR1 SNHLY, CDR2 FYNNEI. The V segment lost 7 bases and the J segment 0 bases; nucleotides outside the gene matches: 6. The CDR3 loop is CASTRTRASYEQYF. The CDR3 DNA sequence: TGTGCCAGCACTAGGACTAGAGCCTCCTACGAGCAGTACTTC. The variable domain in full, completed from reference TRBV2 and TRBJ2-7, reads EPEVTQTPSHQVTQMGQEVILRCVPISNHLYFYWYRQILGQKVEFLVSFYNNEISEKSEIFDDQFSVERPDGSNFTLKIRSTKLEDSAMYFCASTRTRASYEQYFGPGTRLTVT.

This chain joins TRBV6-1 and TRBJ2-2, with no clear D. Per germline, CDR1 MNHNS and CDR2 SASEGT. V was shortened by 2 bases and J by 4 bases, with 11 bases between the two germline ends. The CDR3 is 15 amino acids. The CDR3 is CASSEFGLVTGELFF. The CDR3 region has the DNA TGTGCCAGCAGTGAATTTGGGCTTGTCACCGGGGAGCTGTTTTTT.

The J gene is TRBJ2-1, the V gene TRBV6-5; 9 positions agree with TRBD1. This CDR3 spans 14 amino acids. After removal of 8 bases from V and 0 bases from J, the junction contained 2 bases not matched to a gene. The germline gives CDR1 MNHEY, CDR2 SVGAGI. The CDR3 nucleotides are TGTGCCAGCGGGACAGGGAGCTCCTACAATGAGCAGTTCTTC. Encoded protein: CASGTGSSYNEQFF.

The chain employs TRBV9 and TRBJ2-2; TRBD2 is a possible D gene (6 bases). CDR1 and CDR2 (germline): SGDLS, YYNGEE. The CDR3 totals 14 residues. V lost 4 bases and J 5 bases, leaving 12 bases between the germline ends. CDR3 sequence (DNA): TGTGCCAGCAGCCTGGAGGGTAGGACCGGGGAGCTGTTTTTT. Its protein product is CASSLEGRTGELFF.

The rearrangement links TRBV19 to TRBJ2-1; D is ambiguous. The germline V and J ends were trimmed by 3 bases and 4 bases, with 10 bases remaining between them. CDR1 and CDR2 (germline): LNHDA, SQIVND (reference sequence). This CDR3 spans 14 amino acids. CDR3 nucleotide sequence: TGTGCCAGTAGTATTAGACGCGAGTACAATGAGCAGTTCTTC. Translating gives CASSIRREYNEQFF.

This chain uses TRBV27 with TRBJ2-6, with 9 nucleotides matching TRBD1. The junction had 0 bases not matched to a gene; V was cut back by 5 bases and J by 1 base. The CDR3 runs 15 residues. From germline, CDR1 is MNHEY and CDR2 SMNVEV (reference sequence). For the CDR3, the DNA is TGTGCCAGCAGTGGGACAGGGTCTGGGGCCAACGTCCTGACTTTC. It encodes CASSGTGSGANVLTF.

This clone was seen just once. This sequence joins TRBV3-1 (or the pseudogene TRBV3-2) and TRBJ1-1; perhaps TRBD1 as D (6 bases). Trimming took 0 bases from V and 3 from J, leaving 17 bases between them. Looked up from germline, CDR1 is LGHDT and CDR2 is YNNKEL (reference sequence). The CDR3 is 17 residues long. CDR3 residues: CASSQDVWGLSDTEAFF. CDR3 DNA: TGTGCCAGCAGCCAAGATGTTTGGGGGCTATCGGACACTGAAGCTTTCTTT.

The CDR3 region has the DNA TGTGCCAGCAGTGAGTTTGTCTCTGGCTACACCTTC. Translating it yields CASSEFVSGYTF. This chain connects TRBV25-1 to TRBJ1-2; D is ambiguous. The CDR3 loop spans 12 amino acids. Germline CDR1 and CDR2: MGHDK and SYGVNS. V was cut by 3 bases and J by 7 bases, with 9 bases left in between.

This chain joins TRBV21-1 and TRBJ1-1; the table's D call of TRBD1 was not tested on the DNA. TRBV21-1 is deemed a pseudogene. CDR3 length: 15 amino acids. CDR3 coding DNA: TGTGCCAGCAGCAAACCCCAACAGGGGAACACTGAAGCTTTCTTT. Translated, it gives CASSKPQQGNTEAFF.

The chain recombines TRBV13 with TRBJ2-2; D may be TRBD2 (6 bases). This CDR3 has 17 residues. Per the germline V gene, CDR1 is PRHDT and CDR2 is FYEKMQ (reference sequence). The germline V and J ends were trimmed by 2 bases and 4 bases, with 17 bases remaining between them. CDR3 amino acids: CASSLSTGEGGTGELFF. The CDR3, as DNA: TGTGCCAGCAGCTTAAGTACGGGCGAGGGAGGCACCGGGGAGCTGTTTTTT. Combining the CDR3 with reference TRBV13 and TRBJ2-2 gives the whole variable domain AAGVIQSPRHLIKEKRETATLKCYPIPRHDTVYWYQQGPGQDPQFLISFYEKMQSDKGSIPDRFSAQQFSDYHSELNMSSLELGDSALYFCASSLSTGEGGTGELFFGEGSRLTVL.

This rearrangement joins TRBV18 to TRBJ1-6, with D maybe TRBD1 (6 bases). V gave up 4 bases and J gave up 6 bases, with 22 bases separating them. The CDR3 loop spans 18 amino acids. Germline CDR1 KGHSH, CDR2 LQKENI. CDR3: CASSRSPGEGMGNSPLHF. CDR3 nucleotide sequence: TGTGCCAGCTCACGAAGCCCAGGGGAAGGGATGGGTAATTCACCCCTCCACTTT.

J is TRBJ2-5 and V is TRBV14; no firm D call. V was pared by 0 bases and J by 3 bases, with 5 bases between. Germline CDR1 is SGHDN and CDR2 is FVKESK. The CDR3 sequence is 13 residues long. The CDR3 sequence: CASSQEWEETQYF. The CDR3 DNA follows: TGTGCCAGCAGCCAAGAATGGGAAGAGACCCAGTACTTC. The variable domain in full, completed from reference TRBV14 and TRBJ2-5, reads EAGVTQFPSHSVIEKGQTVTLRCDPISGHDNLYWYRRVMGKEIKFLLHFVKESKQDESGMPNNRFLAERTGGTYSTLKVQPAELEDSGVYFCASSQEWEETQYFGPGTRLLVL.

The chain joins TRBV18 to TRBJ2-2, with no clear D. V lost 0 bases, J lost 1 base, and 3 bases lay in between. This CDR3 spans 14 amino acids. Germline assignment: CDR1 KGHSH and CDR2 LQKENI. The CDR3: CASSPPRNTGELFF. CDR3 in DNA: TGTGCCAGCTCACCACCGAGGAACACCGGGGAGCTGTTTTTT.

The rearrangement links TRBV6-7 to TRBJ2-7, with 8 bases that match TRBD1. TRBV6-7 is annotated as an ORF whose role is uncertain. The CDR3 sequence is 16 residues long. Trimming cost V 0 bases and J 3 bases; bases outside gene matches: 7. CDR3 nucleotides: TGTGCCAGCAGTTACTCCCGGGACAGGTCCGTCTACGAGCAGTACTTC. The encoded protein is CASSYSRDRSVYEQYF.

This clone showed up just once. The V gene is TRBV11-2, the J gene TRBJ2-7; D uncertain. This CDR3 comprises 15 residues. Germline CDR1 SGHAT, CDR2 FQNNGV. Trimming cost V 4 bases and J 1 base, with 14 bases left between them. The CDR3: CASSSPGARSYEQYF. The CDR3 region has the DNA TGTGCCAGCAGCTCCCCCGGCGCCAGATCCTACGAGCAGTACTTC.

V usage is TRBV3-1 (or the pseudogene TRBV3-2) and J usage is TRBJ2-7; D may be TRBD1 (6 bases). From germline, CDR1 is LGHDT and CDR2 YNNKEL (reference sequence). The V and J ends lost 0 bases and 7 bases respectively, with 22 bases between them. The CDR3 has 17 residues. CDR3 DNA: TGTGCCAGCAGCCAAGATGGTCAAGGACAGAGAAACGGGGAGCAGTACTTC. As protein: CASSQDGQGQRNGEQYF.

This clone was observed once. This chain uses TRBV12-3 or TRBV12-4 with TRBJ1-2; a weak D match, TRBD1 (5 bases). The CDR3 runs 13 residues. V was cut by 7 bases and J by 6 bases, with 15 bases left in between. CDR3 nucleotide sequence: TGTGCCAGCAAGTGGGACCCCGATAATGGCTACACCTTC. Translation gives CASKWDPDNGYTF.